This paragraph reports one TCR beta chain. Its antigen target is currently unknown. Base qualities are not at hand, and no much larger clone is one base apart. This record belongs to a study of T cell repertoires in cytomegalovirus infection (dated by TCRdb to between 2018 and 2020). Concerning the study at large: The peptide stimulations were aimed at well-studied HLA-B-restricted epitopes as well as recently identified HLA-C-restricted CMV epitopes, whose presentation resists viral immunomodulation. The HLA type of each donor mattered for the analysis, because public TCR beta signatures pointed to carriage of CMV infection along with the matching HLA type. General findings and caveats noted by the study authors: In both this cohort and an independent roughly 350-donor cohort, the cumulative frequency of public TCR beta family members distinguished carriers of CMV infection plus the relevant HLA type. The ex vivo response was dominated by HLA-C-restricted CMV-specific TCR beta clonotypes, which also provided the single most frequent clonotype in two of eight donors.

Sample treatment or condition, as interpreted from the label and publication: in vitro stimulation with specific CMV peptide epitopes to enrich CMV-specific T cells. TCRdb shows the sequencer as Illumina HiSeq 1500. Through fastp at Q25 and MiXCR, TCRdb rebuilt clones from the public reads, retaining in-frame beta chains. Records with the same CDR3 protein are collapsed into one entry carrying the most frequent genes and DNA. For this sample there are roughly 920,000 distinct CDR3 sequences; roughly 30% appear just once. Over 12% of the sample is in the top ten clones. The source material was cultured CD8+ T cells from PBMCs, sampled from culture after CMV antigen stimulation. This clonotype was obtained from a human donor in good health (CMV status not recorded). Some clones in this sample may be carry-over from other donors' samples.

The DNA sequence is given as TGTGCCAGCAGCTCCACTAGCATCGGCCCCGGGGAGCTGTTTTTT. It translates to CASSSTSIGPGELFF. The chain is made from TRBV7-6 and TRBJ2-2; TRBD2 might be the D gene, on 6 matching bases. The trim is 4 bases for V and 6 bases for J, with a gap of 15 bases between the germline ends. As encoded in the germline V gene, CDR1 is SGHVS while CDR2 is FNYEAQ. Taken from cysteine to phenylalanine, the CDR3 has 15 residues. Only the CDR3 portion is preserved as DNA: 45 bases, with reading frame beginning at the first base.